The source of this T cell receptor (beta chain) is a study of vaccination effects on CD4 cells after COVID-19. Study conclusions and caveats: Of the vaccine-induced clones from healthy vaccinees, merely 1 of 255 recognized common cold coronaviruses as well.

This CDR3 has 14 amino acids. CDR1 and CDR2 (germline): MNHEY, SVGEGT. The ends were cut back, 6 bases at V and 0 bases at J, with 11 bases in the middle. Assay used: immunoSEQ multiplex PCR; TCRdb lists only in-frame clones, some missing. This sample yields about 15,000 clones, of which more than 60% are seen a single time; roughly 24% belongs to the top ten. On this clone itself: Its antigen is currently unknown.

Antigen-specific CD4+ T cells expanded by the ViraFEST assay with viral peptide pools were then sequenced. Culturing for about 10 days preceded CD4+ T cell isolation. Either the BNT162b2 or mRNA-1273 vaccine was given to participants in two doses. IL-2 at 9.5 to 10 IU/ml and peptides at 8.5 to 10 ug/ml were added to cultured PBMC, roughly 1.8 million per well. A half-volume exchange with IL-2 medium occurred on days 3 and 7. The sequence derives from a human donor who received a COVID-19 vaccine. The genes are TRBV6-2 or TRBV6-3 and TRBJ1-1; D remains unclear. This material consisted of CD4+ T cells from PBMCs cultured with HCoV-NL63 spike peptides, taken after COVID-19 vaccination. The DNA of the CDR3 is TGTGCCAGCAGCAGAGTAACAATGAACACTGAAGCTTTCTTT. Protein: CASSRVTMNTEAFF.